Here is one T cell receptor (beta chain) with its context. The split of CD4+ cells yielded CD45RA+ naive and CD45RA-negative memory subsets. As originally analysed: ImmunoSEQ supplied junction-only sequences lacking quality scores, so filtering was different. The assay was immunoSEQ multiplex PCR, and TCRdb's table has in-frame clones only and misses some. Clone size and the V and J calls come from that table; the DNA yielded D and trimming. The sample records roughly 2,500,000 clones, 93% being singletons. This CDR3 spans 15 amino acids. The V gene end was trimmed by 4 bases and the J gene end by 3 bases; junction bases not matched to a gene: 12. Germline CDR1 is SQVTM and CDR2 is ANQGSEA. The data were obtained in a study of shared clonotypes between healthy human individuals.

The sequencing sample was made of naive CD4+ T cells from PBMCs. Indicated subset: CD45RA+ positively selected. The chain joins TRBV29-1 to TRBJ2-7; 7 nucleotides match TRBD2. The origin of this receptor is a man aged 18 to 30 in good health. Some clones in this sample may be carry-over from other donors' samples. The CDR3 is CSVGGGQGRNYEQYF. Written as DNA, the CDR3 is TGCAGCGTTGGGGGGGGTCAGGGTCGTAACTACGAGCAGTACTTC.